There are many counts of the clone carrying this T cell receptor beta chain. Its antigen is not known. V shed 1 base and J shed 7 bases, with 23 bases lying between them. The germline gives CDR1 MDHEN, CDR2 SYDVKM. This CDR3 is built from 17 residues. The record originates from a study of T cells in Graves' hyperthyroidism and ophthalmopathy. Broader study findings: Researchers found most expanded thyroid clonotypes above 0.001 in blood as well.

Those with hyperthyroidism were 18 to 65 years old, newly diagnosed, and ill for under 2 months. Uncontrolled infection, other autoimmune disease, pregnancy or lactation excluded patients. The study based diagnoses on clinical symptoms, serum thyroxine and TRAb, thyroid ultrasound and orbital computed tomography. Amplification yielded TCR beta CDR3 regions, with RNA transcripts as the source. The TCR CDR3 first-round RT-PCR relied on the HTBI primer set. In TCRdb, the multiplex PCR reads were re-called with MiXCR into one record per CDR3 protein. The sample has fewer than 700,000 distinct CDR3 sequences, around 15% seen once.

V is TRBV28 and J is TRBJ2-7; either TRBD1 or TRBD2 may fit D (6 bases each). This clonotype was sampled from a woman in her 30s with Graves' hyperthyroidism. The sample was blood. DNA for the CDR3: TGTGCCAGCAGTTTATCCCAAAACACGGGGGACATCCGGGAGCAGTACTTC. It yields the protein CASSLSQNTGDIREQYF.